This TCR beta chain appears in the sequencing data of a study of molecular identifiers for immune sequencing clone quantification. Across the whole study: Replicate runs used RNA from around 18,000 or 91,000 naive CD8 cells, which was split five ways into aliquots, and four of those aliquots were then sequenced. The study, taken as a whole, reports: Clones that exceeded 20 RNA copies held over 99% of effector molecules, yet under 1% in naive cells.

A word on this clonotype: What it binds is not known. A much larger clone lies one base from this, so it may be a read error.

The CDR3 sequence is 13 residues long. Each CDR3 protein is one row after TCRdb ran MiXCR on the PCR reads. The table lists hundreds of thousands of distinct CDR3 sequences, just under 20% of them singletons, with under 0.95% in the top ten. Sequencing input: naive CD8+ T cells from blood, with Jurkat cell RNA spiked in. The subset: FACS-sorted CD8+CD4-CCR7+CD45RA+ naive T cells. The sequence was obtained from a human donor in good health. Some libraries in this study had Jurkat cell RNA spiked in. The chain links TRBV5-3 to TRBJ2-7; D possibly uses TRBD1 or TRBD2 (5 bases each). TRBV5-3 is an ORF, with its function uncertain. The CDR3 region is CASSLDTTGEQYF. DNA of the CDR3: TGTGCCAGCAGCTTGGACACCACGGGGGAGCAGTACTTC.